This TCR beta chain was identified in a study of blood T cell repertoires in COVID-19. Study at large: Material from acute and convalescent COVID-19 was sourced from the United States, Italy and Spain. From T cells, B-cell-depleted T cells, or PBMCs came the material, which was cDNA or gDNA.

Trimming took 0 bases from V and 4 from J, leaving 9 bases between them. This CDR3 has 15 amino acids. Looked up from germline, CDR1 is LGHDT and CDR2 is YNNKEL (reference sequence). Original processing methods: The assay estimated nucleated cells by amplifying reference gene primers. Clones were read by immunoSEQ multiplex PCR, and TCRdb kept only the in-frame ones, dropping some. Clonal size and the V and J genes are those of that table, whereas D and trimming came from the DNA. The data contain 130,000 or so clones, around 89% of them seen just once; the ten biggest clones take up about 17%. The TCR was taken from a man in his fifties or sixties with active or convalescent COVID-19. The chain joins TRBV3-1 (or the pseudogene TRBV3-2) to TRBJ2-2, with unresolved D. Sequencing input: peripheral blood. The CDR3 DNA sequence: TGTGCCAGCAGCCAAGAAGCGATTACCACCGGGGAGCTGTTTTTT. It yields the protein CASSQEAITTGELFF.